This T cell receptor beta chain emerged from a study of T cell changes during pregnancy in multiple sclerosis. Trimming took 0 bases from V and 2 from J, leaving 4 bases between them. The CDR3 runs to 13 residues. Germline V gives CDR1 LNHNV, CDR2 YYDKDF (reference sequence). Assay used: immunoSEQ multiplex PCR; TCRdb lists only in-frame clones, some missing. Here the sample spans tens of thousands of clones, 91% being singletons. This clonotype was obtained from a female donor in good health, enrolled as a control in a pregnancy study. This material consisted of peripheral blood, taken in the third trimester of pregnancy. The chain is built from TRBV15 and TRBJ2-5; D unclear. This CDR3 reads CATSRDRQETQYF. The CDR3 region has the DNA TGTGCCACCAGCAGAGACAGACAAGAGACCCAGTACTTC.